This TCR beta chain was captured in a study of shared clonotypes between healthy human individuals. Trimming removed 3 bases from V and 4 bases from J, with 12 bases in between. The length of the CDR3 is 15 residues. The germline V gene encodes CDR1 MDHEN and CDR2 SYDVKM. All of the donors resided in Nashville, Tennessee, and each was a Caucasian adult. CD4+ cells underwent separation, giving CD45RA+ naive and CD45RA-negative memory subsets. Every subset had its genomic DNA shared out evenly among several immunoSEQ plates. TCRdb's table, derived via immunoSEQ multiplex PCR, lists solely in-frame clones and lacks some. The table shows fewer than 1.4 million clones, with 75% to 85% occurring only once. This clone was seen ten or more times. At the DNA level, this CDR3 is encoded by other sequences in the same sample as well.

Sample: memory CD4+ T cells from PBMCs. Subset noted: CD45RA-negative fraction. The clonotype originates from a man younger than 35 in good health. Some clones in this sample may be carry-over from other donors' samples. The chain couples TRBV28 to TRBJ1-4; the D is unclear. The CDR3 DNA reads as TGTGCCAGCAGTTTTGGAGGGAGGCTTAATGAAAAACTGTTTTTT. Residues: CASSFGGRLNEKLFF.